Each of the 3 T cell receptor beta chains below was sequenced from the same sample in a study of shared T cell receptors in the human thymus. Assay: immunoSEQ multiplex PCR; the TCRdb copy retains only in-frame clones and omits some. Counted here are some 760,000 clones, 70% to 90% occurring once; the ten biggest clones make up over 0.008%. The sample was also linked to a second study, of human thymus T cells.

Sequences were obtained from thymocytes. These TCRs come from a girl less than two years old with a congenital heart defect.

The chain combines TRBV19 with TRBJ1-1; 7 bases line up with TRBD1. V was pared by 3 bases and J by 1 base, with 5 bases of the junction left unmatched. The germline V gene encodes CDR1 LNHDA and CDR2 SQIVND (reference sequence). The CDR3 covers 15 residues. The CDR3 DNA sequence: TGTGCCAGTAGTATGAGGGCAGGGGGGAACACTGAAGCTTTCTTT. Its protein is CASSMRAGGNTEAFF.

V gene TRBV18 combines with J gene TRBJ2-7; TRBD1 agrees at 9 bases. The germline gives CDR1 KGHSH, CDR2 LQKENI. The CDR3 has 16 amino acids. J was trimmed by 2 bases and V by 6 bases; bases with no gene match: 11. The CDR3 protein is CASSSRGRQGAYEQYF. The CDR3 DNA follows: TGTGCCAGCTCCTCAAGGGGGAGACAGGGGGCCTACGAGCAGTACTTC.

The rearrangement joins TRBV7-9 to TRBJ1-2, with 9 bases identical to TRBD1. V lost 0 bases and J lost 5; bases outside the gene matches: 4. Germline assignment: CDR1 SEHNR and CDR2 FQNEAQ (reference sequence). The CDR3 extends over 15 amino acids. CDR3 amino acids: CASSLAAGTGYGYTF. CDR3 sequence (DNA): TGTGCCAGCAGCTTAGCGGCGGGGACAGGGTATGGCTACACCTTC.